This passage covers 4 T cell receptor beta chains from one sample sequenced in a study of shared clonotypes between healthy human individuals. Only in-frame clones appear in the TCRdb table, and some are missing; sequencing was by immunoSEQ multiplex PCR. This sample carries a few million clones, approximately 93% of them seen once, and the ten largest clones take about 0.39%. Sample: naive CD4+ T cells from PBMCs. Subset meaning: CD45RA+ positively selected. The receptor source for this set is a man younger than 35 in good health. Some clones in this sample may be carry-over from other donors' samples.

The chain employs TRBV4-3 and TRBJ1-2; a possible D gene is TRBD1 (5 bases). Germline-derived CDR1 and CDR2 are LGHNA and YSLEER. The V end was cut by 0 bases, the J end by 7 bases, with 18 bases between. The CDR3 is made up of 16 amino acids. The CDR3 coding sequence is TGCGCCAGCAGCCAAGAGTGGGGTGGGGGGTACGGTGGCTACACCTTC. Translated: CASSQEWGGGYGGYTF.

V gene TRBV2 combines with J gene TRBJ2-3, with unresolved D. This CDR3 has 12 residues. Germline V gene lookup returns CDR1 SNHLY and CDR2 FYNNEI. The V and J ends lost 5 bases and 4 bases respectively, with 7 bases between them. In DNA, the CDR3 is TGTGCCAGCAGTCGAGAGGCAGATACGCAGTATTTT. Translation gives CASSREADTQYF.

The gene calls are TRBV18 and TRBJ1-2, with a tentative D call TRBD1 (5 bases). V lost 0 bases, J lost 3 bases, and 8 bases lay in between. CDR3 size: 14 residues. Germline lookup yields CDR1 KGHSH and CDR2 LQKENI. The CDR3 is CASSPPSTDYGYTF. The DNA for the CDR3 is TGTGCCAGCTCACCACCGTCGACAGACTATGGCTACACCTTC.

This clone was observed once. The chain links TRBV2 to TRBJ1-4; D unresolved. This CDR3 is 13 amino acids long. V dropped 4 bases and J dropped 8 bases, with 11 bases sitting between them. Germline V gene data show CDR1 as SNHLY and CDR2 as FYNNEI. In nucleotides, the CDR3 is TGTGCCAGCAGTGGGGAGGGTACGGAAAAACTGTTTTTT. This codes for CASSGEGTEKLFF.